Presented here are 11 T cell receptor beta chains from one specimen sequenced in a study of T cell changes during pregnancy in multiple sclerosis. Profiled with immunoSEQ multiplex PCR; TCRdb holds only in-frame clones, not every one. The sample has 25,000 to 30,000 clones; over 75% are singletons. Sequenced here: CD8+ T cells from peripheral blood mononuclear cells, sampled after pregnancy. These receptors all come from a female donor with multiple sclerosis, enrolled in a pregnancy study.

The V gene is TRBV2, the J gene TRBJ2-3; possible D gene TRBD1, 5 bases. CDR1 is SNHLY and CDR2 is FYNNEI in the germline V gene. Deletions cut 10 bases from V and 2 bases from J, with 19 bases between. The CDR3 length is 15 residues. The CDR3 DNA reads TGTGCCACCAAAATTACAGGAACGTTCACAGATACGCAGTATTTT. This gives the protein CATKITGTFTDTQYF.

The rearrangement links TRBV15 to TRBJ2-7; 8 bases agree with TRBD1. Germline values: CDR1 LNHNV, CDR2 YYDKDF (reference sequence). The CDR3 has 15 amino acids. J gave up 2 bases and V 1 base, and 4 bases lay outside the gene matches. CDR3 region: CATSRGGQATYEQYF. The DNA of the CDR3 is TGTGCCACCAGCAGAGGGGGACAGGCCACCTACGAGCAGTACTTC.

The V gene is TRBV10-3, the J gene TRBJ1-3; unclear D gene. The germline CDR1 and CDR2 sequences are ENHRY and SYGVKD. The CDR3 spans 14 residues. Trimming cost V 8 bases and J 0 bases, with 11 bases left between them. The DNA of the CDR3 is TGTGCCATCCATGACTCGAGCTCTGGAAACACCATATATTTT. Translating it yields CAIHDSSSGNTIYF.

This clone was detected once. The J gene is TRBJ2-7, the V gene TRBV11-2; 7 bases agree with TRBD1. With V trimmed by 7 bases and J by 4 bases, 7 bases remained unmatched. Germline CDR1 and CDR2: SGHAT and FQNNGV. This CDR3 comprises 13 residues. The DNA for the CDR3 is TGTGCCAGCACCGTGGGACAGAATTACGAGCAGTACTTC. This sequence encodes CASTVGQNYEQYF.

The genes are TRBV4-1 and TRBJ1-6; no reliable D call. The germline CDR1 and CDR2 sequences are MGHRA and YSYEKL. The CDR3 has 15 residues. Trimming pared 0 bases from V and 7 bases from J, leaving 10 bases between. CDR3 coding DNA: TGCGCCAGCAGCCAAGACCGACGGGTAAATTCACCCCTCCACTTT. Translating gives CASSQDRRVNSPLHF.

The rearrangement links TRBV2 to TRBJ1-3; a weak D match, TRBD1 (5 bases). The V gene lost 7 bases and the J gene lost 4 bases, with 11 bases spanning the gap. The CDR3 is 13 residues long. From germline, CDR1 is SNHLY and CDR2 FYNNEI. CDR3 loop: CASTGQAGNTIYF. CDR3 DNA: TGTGCCAGCACCGGACAAGCAGGAAACACCATATATTTT.

This chain joins TRBV28 and TRBJ2-7; 11 nucleotides line up with TRBD1. Germline-derived CDR1 and CDR2 are MDHEN and SYDVKM. The V gene end was trimmed by 4 bases and the J gene end by 2 bases; junction bases not matched to a gene: 10. CDR3 length: 17 residues. CDR3 in amino acids: CASSSPFEDRGPYEQYF. CDR3 bases: TGTGCCAGCAGTTCGCCTTTCGAGGACAGGGGGCCCTACGAGCAGTACTTC.

The V gene is TRBV30, the J gene TRBJ2-7; TRBD2 might be the D (6 bases). Trimming shortened V by 2 bases and J by 13 bases, and 15 bases separated the two germline ends. The CDR3 is made up of 11 amino acids. Germline values: CDR1 GTSNPN, CDR2 SVGIG (reference sequence). The CDR3: CAWSIGTETYF. The CDR3 DNA reads TGTGCCTGGAGTATCGGGACTGAAACTTACTTC.

This clone was observed a few times. V is TRBV15 and J is TRBJ1-5; perhaps TRBD1 as D (6 bases). Germline CDR1 is LNHNV and CDR2 is YYDKDF (reference sequence). The CDR3 sequence is 15 residues long. V lost 5 bases and J lost 2, with 13 bases in between. The CDR3 loop is CATSGVTGGNQPQHF. CDR3 bases: TGTGCCACCAGCGGAGTGACAGGAGGCAATCAGCCCCAGCATTTT.

CDR3 nucleotide sequence: TGTGCCAGCAGTGGACAGGATGCTCAGCCCCAGCATTTT. It specifies CASSGQDAQPQHF. The rearrangement links TRBV6-1 to TRBJ1-5, with D perhaps TRBD1 (6 bases). Germline CDR1 is MNHNS and CDR2 is SASEGT. Trimming removed 4 bases at V and 6 bases at J, with 10 bases between. CDR3 length equals 13 residues.

This chain links TRBV6-5 with TRBJ2-5; TRBD2 matches 15 bases. Looked up from germline, CDR1 is MNHEY and CDR2 is SVGAGI. The CDR3 has 16 residues. V shed 4 bases, J shed 5 bases, and the junction held 5 bases outside the gene matches. CDR3 DNA: TGTGCCAGCAGTTTTTCCGGGACTAGCGGGGGGGAGACCCAGTACTTC. This encodes CASSFSGTSGGETQYF.